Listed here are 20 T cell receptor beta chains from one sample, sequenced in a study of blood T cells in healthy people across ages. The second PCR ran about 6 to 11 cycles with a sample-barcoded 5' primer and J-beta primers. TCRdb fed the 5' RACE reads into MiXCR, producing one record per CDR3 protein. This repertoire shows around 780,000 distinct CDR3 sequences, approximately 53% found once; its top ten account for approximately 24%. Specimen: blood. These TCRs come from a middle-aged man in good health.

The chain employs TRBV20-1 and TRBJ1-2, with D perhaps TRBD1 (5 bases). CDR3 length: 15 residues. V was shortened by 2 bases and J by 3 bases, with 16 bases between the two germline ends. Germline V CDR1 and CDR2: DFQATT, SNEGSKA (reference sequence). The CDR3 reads CSARSQGEPYYGYTF. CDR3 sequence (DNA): TGCAGTGCTAGATCCCAGGGCGAGCCCTACTATGGCTACACCTTC.

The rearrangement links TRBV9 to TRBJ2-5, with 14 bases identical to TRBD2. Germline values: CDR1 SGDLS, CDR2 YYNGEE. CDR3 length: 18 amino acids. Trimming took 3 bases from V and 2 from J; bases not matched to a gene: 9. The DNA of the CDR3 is TGTGCCAGCAGCGGGGGGACTAGCGGGGGCCCCGATCAAGAGACCCAGTACTTC. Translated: CASSGGTSGGPDQETQYF.

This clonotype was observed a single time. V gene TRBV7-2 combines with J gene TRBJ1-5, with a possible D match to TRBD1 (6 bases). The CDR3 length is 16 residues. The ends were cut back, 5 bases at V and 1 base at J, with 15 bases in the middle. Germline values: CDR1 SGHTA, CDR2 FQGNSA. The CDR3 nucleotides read TGTGCCAGCAGCCGACGGGGGGCTGGGAGCAATCAGCCCCAGCATTTT. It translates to CASSRRGAGSNQPQHF.

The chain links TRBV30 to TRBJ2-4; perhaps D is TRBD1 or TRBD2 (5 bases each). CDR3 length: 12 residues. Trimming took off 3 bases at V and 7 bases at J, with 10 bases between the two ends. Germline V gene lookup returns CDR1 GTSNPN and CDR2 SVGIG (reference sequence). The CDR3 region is CAWRNEGNIQYF. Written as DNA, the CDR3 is TGTGCCTGGAGGAACGAGGGGAACATTCAGTACTTC.

The CDR3 DNA is TGCAGTGCTACACTGGGACTTGGCCAAGAGACCCAGTACTTC. The encoded protein is CSATLGLGQETQYF. This chain links TRBV20-1 with TRBJ2-5; a weak D match, TRBD2 (6 bases). Trimming left V 4 bases short and J 1 base short, with 13 bases between. Germline loops: CDR1 DFQATT, CDR2 SNEGSKA (reference sequence). This CDR3 has 14 amino acids.

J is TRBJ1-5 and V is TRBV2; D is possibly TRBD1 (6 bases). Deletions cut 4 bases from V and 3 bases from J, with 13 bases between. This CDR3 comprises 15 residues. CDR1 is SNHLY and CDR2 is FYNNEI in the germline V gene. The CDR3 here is CASSVRQAPNQPQHF. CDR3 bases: TGTGCCAGCAGTGTAAGACAGGCCCCCAATCAGCCCCAGCATTTT.

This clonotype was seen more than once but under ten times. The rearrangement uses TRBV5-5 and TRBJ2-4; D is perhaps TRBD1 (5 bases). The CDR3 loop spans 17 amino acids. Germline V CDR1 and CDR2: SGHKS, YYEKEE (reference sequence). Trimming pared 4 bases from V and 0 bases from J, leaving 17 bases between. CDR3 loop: CASSPTTATLAKNIQYF. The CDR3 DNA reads TGTGCCAGCAGCCCTACGACAGCGACTCTAGCCAAAAACATTCAGTACTTC.

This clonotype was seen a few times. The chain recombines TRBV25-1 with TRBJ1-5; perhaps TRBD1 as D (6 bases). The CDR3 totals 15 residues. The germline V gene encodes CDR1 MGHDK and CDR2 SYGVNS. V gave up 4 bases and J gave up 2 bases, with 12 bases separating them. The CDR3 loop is CASSAGQFGNQPQHF. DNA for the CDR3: TGTGCCAGCAGTGCCGGACAGTTTGGCAATCAGCCCCAGCATTTT.

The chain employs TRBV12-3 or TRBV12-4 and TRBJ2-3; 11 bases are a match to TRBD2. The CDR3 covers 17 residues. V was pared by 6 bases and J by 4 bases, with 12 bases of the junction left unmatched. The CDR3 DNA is TGTGCCAGCAGCCACACTAGCGGGAGTGAACGGGCAGATACGCAGTATTTT. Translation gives CASSHTSGSERADTQYF.

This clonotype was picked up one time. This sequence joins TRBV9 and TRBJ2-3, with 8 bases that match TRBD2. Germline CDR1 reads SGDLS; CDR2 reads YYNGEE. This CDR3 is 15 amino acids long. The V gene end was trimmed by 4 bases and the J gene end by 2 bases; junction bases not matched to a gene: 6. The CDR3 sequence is CASSRSGDVTDTQYF. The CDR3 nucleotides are TGTGCCAGCAGCCGTAGCGGGGACGTCACAGATACGCAGTATTTT.

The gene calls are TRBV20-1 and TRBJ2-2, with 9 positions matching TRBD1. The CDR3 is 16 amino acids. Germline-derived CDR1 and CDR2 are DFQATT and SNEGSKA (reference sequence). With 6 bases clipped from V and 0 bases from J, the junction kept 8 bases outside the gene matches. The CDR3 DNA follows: TGCAGTGCCGTAAACCGGGACAGGGCGAACACCGGGGAGCTGTTTTTT. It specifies CSAVNRDRANTGELFF.

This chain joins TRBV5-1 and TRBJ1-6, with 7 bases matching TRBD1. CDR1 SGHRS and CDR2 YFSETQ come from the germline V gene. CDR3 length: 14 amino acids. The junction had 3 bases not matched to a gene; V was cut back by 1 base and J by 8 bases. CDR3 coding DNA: TGCGCCAGCAGCTTGAAGGGGGCAGATTCACCCCTCCACTTT. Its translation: CASSLKGADSPLHF.

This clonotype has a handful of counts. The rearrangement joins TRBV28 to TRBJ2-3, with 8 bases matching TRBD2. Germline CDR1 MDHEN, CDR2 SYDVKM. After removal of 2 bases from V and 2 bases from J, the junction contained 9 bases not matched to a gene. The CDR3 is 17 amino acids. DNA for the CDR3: TGTGCCAGCAGTTTAGAGGGTAGCGGGGTGTTCACAGATACGCAGTATTTT. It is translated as CASSLEGSGVFTDTQYF.

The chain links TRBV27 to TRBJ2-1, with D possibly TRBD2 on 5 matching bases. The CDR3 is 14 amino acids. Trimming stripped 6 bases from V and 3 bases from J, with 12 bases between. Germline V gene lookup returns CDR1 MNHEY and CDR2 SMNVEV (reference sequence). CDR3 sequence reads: CASSRGGYYNEQFF. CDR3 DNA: TGTGCCAGCAGCCGTGGAGGTTACTACAATGAGCAGTTCTTC.

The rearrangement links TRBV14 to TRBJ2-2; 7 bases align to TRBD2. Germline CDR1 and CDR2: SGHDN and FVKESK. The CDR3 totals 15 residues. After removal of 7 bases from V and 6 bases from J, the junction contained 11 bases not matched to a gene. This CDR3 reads CASNPSGIGPGELFF. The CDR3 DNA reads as TGTGCCAGCAACCCGAGCGGGATTGGGCCCGGGGAGCTGTTTTTT.

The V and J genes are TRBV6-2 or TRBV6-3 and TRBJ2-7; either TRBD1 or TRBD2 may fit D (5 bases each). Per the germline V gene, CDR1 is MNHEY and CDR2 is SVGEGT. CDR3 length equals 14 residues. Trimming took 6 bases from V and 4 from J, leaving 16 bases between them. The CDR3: CASRRDTGGYEQYF. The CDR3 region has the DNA TGTGCCAGCAGGCGCGACACAGGAGGTTACGAGCAGTACTTC.

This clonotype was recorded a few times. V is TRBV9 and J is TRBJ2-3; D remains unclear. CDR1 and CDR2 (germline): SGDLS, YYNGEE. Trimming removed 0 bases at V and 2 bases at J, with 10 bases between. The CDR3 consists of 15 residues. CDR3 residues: CASSVALRTTDTQYF. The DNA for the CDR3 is TGTGCCAGCAGCGTAGCTTTGCGGACCACAGATACGCAGTATTTT.

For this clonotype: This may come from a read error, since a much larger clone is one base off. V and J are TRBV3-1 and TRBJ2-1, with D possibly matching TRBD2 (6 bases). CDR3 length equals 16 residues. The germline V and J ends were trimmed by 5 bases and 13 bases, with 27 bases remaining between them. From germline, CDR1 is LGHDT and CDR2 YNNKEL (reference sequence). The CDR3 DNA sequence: TGTGCCAGCAGCTCTCATGGGCACACCGTACGGGAGACCCAGTTCTTC. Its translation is CASSSHGHTVRETQFF.

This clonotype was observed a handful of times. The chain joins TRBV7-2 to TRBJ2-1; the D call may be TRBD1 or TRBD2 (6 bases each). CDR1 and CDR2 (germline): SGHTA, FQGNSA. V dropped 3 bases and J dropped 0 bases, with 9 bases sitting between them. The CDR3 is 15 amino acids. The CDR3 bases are TGTGCCAGCAGCTTCGGAGGGGGCTCCTACAATGAGCAGTTCTTC. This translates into CASSFGGGSYNEQFF.

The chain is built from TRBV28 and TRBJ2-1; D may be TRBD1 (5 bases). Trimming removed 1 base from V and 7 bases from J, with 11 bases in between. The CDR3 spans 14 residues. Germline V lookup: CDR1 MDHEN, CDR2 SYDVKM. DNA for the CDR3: TGTGCCAGCAGTTTATTTCAGGGAATTAATGAGCAGTTCTTC. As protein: CASSLFQGINEQFF. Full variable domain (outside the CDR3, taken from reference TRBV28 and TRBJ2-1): DVKVTQSSRYLVKRTGEKVFLECVQDMDHENMFWYRQDPGLGLRLIYFSYDVKMKEKGDIPEGYSVSREKKERFSLILESASTNQTSMYLCASSLFQGINEQFFGPGTRLTVL.